A single sample gave rise to the 9 T cell receptor beta chains below, sequenced in a study of T cell repertoires in cytomegalovirus infection. One entry per CDR3 protein, called by TCRdb with MiXCR from the reads. The repertoire has about 120,000 distinct CDR3 sequences, roughly a tenth of them found once; the top ten carry 31%. The antigens these receptors bind are not known. Sequenced material: PBMCs, sequenced either directly or after in vitro stimulation (not recorded which). The source is a human donor in good health (CMV status not recorded). Some clones in this sample may be carry-over from other donors' samples.

This clonotype was observed at least ten times. This CDR3 is CASSPAGRVNYGYTF. The CDR3, as DNA: TGTGCCAGCTCACCGGCCGGCCGGGTTAACTATGGCTACACCTTC. The V gene is TRBV18, the J gene TRBJ1-2; no clear D. This CDR3 has 15 amino acids. The germline gives CDR1 KGHSH, CDR2 LQKENI. V lost 3 bases, J lost 1 base, and 12 bases lay in between.

By share, this clonotype counts as medium-sized. This sequence joins TRBV7-2 and TRBJ1-5; D unclear. The CDR3 contains 15 residues. Trimming cost V 4 bases and J 0 bases, with 10 bases left between them. CDR1 SGHTA and CDR2 FQGNSA come from the germline V gene. The CDR3 loop is CASSSALNSNQPQHF. CDR3 nucleotide sequence: TGTGCCAGCAGCTCGGCCCTAAATAGCAATCAGCCCCAGCATTTT.

This clonotype was observed a handful of times. The J gene is TRBJ1-2, the V gene TRBV19, with TRBD1 as a possible D gene (5 bases). CDR1 and CDR2 from the germline V gene are LNHDA and SQIVND (reference sequence). This CDR3 comprises 12 residues. The V end was cut by 8 bases, the J end by 8 bases, with 15 bases between. The CDR3 nucleotides read TGTGCCAGTGCCGACAGTCTAAGAGGCTACACCTTC. Residues: CASADSLRGYTF. The whole variable domain, filled in from reference TRBV19 and TRBJ1-2, reads DGGITQSPKYLFRKEGQNVTLSCEQNLNHDAMYWYRQDPGQGLRLIYYSQIVNDFQKGDIAEGYSVSREKKESFPLTVTSAQKNPTAFYLCASADSLRGYTFGSGTRLTVV.

This clonotype was observed at least ten times. The chain uses TRBV7-2 and TRBJ2-5; D is uncertain. Trimming stripped 3 bases from V and 1 base from J, with 6 bases between. The CDR3 contains 13 residues. Germline CDR1 SGHTA, CDR2 FQGNSA. The CDR3 sequence: CASSFQVQETQYF. DNA of the CDR3: TGTGCCAGCAGCTTTCAGGTCCAAGAGACCCAGTACTTC. Based on the CDR3 plus reference TRBV7-2 and TRBJ2-5, the full variable domain is GAGVSQSPSNKVTEKGKDVELRCDPISGHTALYWYRQSLGQGLEFLIYFQGNSAPDKSGLPSDRFSAERTGGSVSTLTIQRTQQEDSAVYLCASSFQVQETQYFGPGTRLLVL.

This clonotype was recorded at least ten times. The V call is TRBV7-2, the J call TRBJ2-1, with D perhaps TRBD1 (6 bases). The germline V gene has CDR1 SGHTA and CDR2 FQGNSA. The CDR3 length is 15 residues. Deletions cut 5 bases from V and 4 bases from J, with 15 bases between. The CDR3 region is CASSVDRQPYNEQFF. In DNA form, the CDR3 reads TGTGCCAGCAGCGTTGACAGGCAGCCTTACAATGAGCAGTTCTTC.

This clonotype was seen at least ten times. This chain connects TRBV12-3 or TRBV12-4 to TRBJ1-1; a possible D gene is TRBD1 (5 bases). The V gene lost 4 bases and the J gene lost 10 bases, with 22 bases spanning the gap. The CDR3 has 15 amino acids. CDR3 in amino acids: CASSSQTALGGGAFF. The CDR3 coding sequence is TGTGCCAGCAGTTCACAGACGGCGCTGGGGGGGGGAGCTTTCTTT.

The chain has TRBV29-1 and TRBJ1-1; 7 bases align to TRBD1. Losses at the gene ends were 6 bases for V and 7 bases for J; bases not matched to a gene: 8. The CDR3 covers 12 residues. Germline values: CDR1 SQVTM, CDR2 ANQGSEA. CDR3 in amino acids: CSVTWGDSEAFF. The CDR3 DNA reads as TGCAGCGTCACTTGGGGGGACAGTGAAGCTTTCTTT.

The rearrangement uses TRBV4-3 and TRBJ2-1; D is perhaps TRBD1 (6 bases). CDR3 length: 15 amino acids. V was clipped by 4 bases and J by 3 bases, with 13 bases between them. Germline V gives CDR1 LGHNA, CDR2 YSLEER. The CDR3 DNA reads as TGCGCCAGCAGCCTGTCGAGGGGGTTCTACAATGAGCAGTTCTTC. Translation: CASSLSRGFYNEQFF.

V gene TRBV27 combines with J gene TRBJ2-1; TRBD2 is a possible D gene (6 bases). Germline V CDR1 and CDR2: MNHEY, SMNVEV (reference sequence). V dropped 5 bases and J dropped 0 bases, with 11 bases sitting between them. The CDR3 runs to 15 residues. CDR3 bases: TGTGCCAGCAGTCCGGGACTCAGCTCCTACAATGAGCAGTTCTTC. Translating it yields CASSPGLSSYNEQFF.